One sample yielded the 7 T cell receptor beta chains listed below, sequenced in a study of metastatic and nonmetastatic thyroid tumors. TCRdb called clones again from the PCR reads with MiXCR. Here the sample spans more than 10,000 clones, around 25% being singletons. Every patient underwent thyroid surgery untreated. The sample consisted of blood. These receptors were obtained from a male donor with papillary thyroid cancer or a benign thyroid nodule (not recorded which). Some clones in this sample may be carry-over from other donors' samples.

By share, this clone ranks as large. V usage is TRBV6-7 and J usage is TRBJ2-2, with 14 bases that match TRBD2. TRBV6-7 is sorted into the ORF group, with uncertain function. The CDR3 is 17 amino acids. Trimming at V came to 8 bases and at J to 5 bases, leaving 10 bases not matched to a gene. CDR3 in DNA: TGTGCCAGCGGGGGGACTAGCGGGAGAGTGGGTACCGGGGAGCTGTTTTTT. Protein product: CASGGTSGRVGTGELFF.

The rearrangement links TRBV28 to TRBJ2-3; D is unclear. Trimming took off 4 bases at V and 1 base at J, with 15 bases between the two ends. CDR1 is MDHEN and CDR2 is SYDVKM in the germline V gene. The CDR3 sequence is 16 residues long. The CDR3 reads CASSSVGKIGTDTQYF. The CDR3 region has the DNA TGTGCCAGCAGTTCGGTGGGGAAAATAGGCACAGATACGCAGTATTTT.

This clone was observed a handful of times. The J gene is TRBJ1-4, the V gene TRBV28; unclear D gene. The V and J ends lost 5 bases and 1 base respectively, with 11 bases between them. The CDR3 consists of 15 residues. Germline CDR1 and CDR2: MDHEN and SYDVKM. CDR3: CASSSLRETNEKLFF. In nucleotides, the CDR3 is TGTGCCAGCAGTAGTTTGAGGGAAACTAATGAAAAACTGTTTTTT. Full variable domain (remainder filled in from reference TRBV28 and TRBJ1-4): DVKVTQSSRYLVKRTGEKVFLECVQDMDHENMFWYRQDPGLGLRLIYFSYDVKMKEKGDIPEGYSVSREKKERFSLILESASTNQTSMYLCASSSLRETNEKLFFGSGTQLSVL.

The CDR3 region is CASRLGALTTEAFF. CDR3 bases: TGTGCCAGCCGCTTGGGGGCTCTCACCACTGAAGCTTTCTTT. The chain is built from TRBV12-3 or TRBV12-4 and TRBJ1-1; tentative D call: TRBD1 (6 bases). The CDR3 is 14 amino acids. V lost 8 bases, J lost 4 bases, and 17 bases lay in between.

The chain links TRBV20-1 to TRBJ2-7; D possibly corresponds to TRBD1 (5 bases). This CDR3 region has 14 residues. Trimming cost V 1 base and J 2 bases, with 12 bases left between them. Looked up from germline, CDR1 is DFQATT and CDR2 is SNEGSKA (reference sequence). CDR3 in amino acids: CSARGQGSAYEQYF. The CDR3 nucleotides read TGCAGTGCTAGAGGTCAGGGTTCGGCCTACGAGCAGTACTTC.

The chain has TRBV5-6 and TRBJ2-6, with D tentatively TRBD1 (6 bases). Trimming took 5 bases from V and 3 from J, leaving 18 bases between them. The CDR3 extends over 17 amino acids. Looked up from germline, CDR1 is SGHDT and CDR2 is YYEEEE. The CDR3 region is CASSILTGTLGANVLTF. CDR3 coding DNA: TGTGCCAGCAGTATACTTACAGGGACACTTGGGGCCAACGTCCTGACTTTC.

V usage is TRBV9 and J usage is TRBJ2-2; 8 bases agree with TRBD1. This CDR3 region has 16 residues. V was pared by 5 bases and J by 6 bases, with 12 bases of the junction left unmatched. The germline V gene encodes CDR1 SGDLS and CDR2 YYNGEE. CDR3 sequence: CASSGSGQALAGELFF. CDR3 nucleotide sequence: TGTGCCAGCAGTGGATCGGGACAGGCTCTTGCCGGGGAGCTGTTTTTT.